Listed here is a single TCR beta chain. What antigen it recognizes has not been identified. The input lacks base qualities; no much larger clone sits a single base away. This entry comes from a study of OX40 agonist ivuxolimab in advanced cancers. Regarding the study in general: The costimulatory receptor OX40 (CD134) was targeted by ivuxolimab, a fully human IgG2 agonistic monoclonal antibody. The purpose of peripheral TCRbeta sequencing was to test whether ivuxolimab changed TCR sequence diversity and led to clonal T-cell expansion. Intravenous ivuxolimab was administered to patients every 2 weeks at six dose levels: 0.01, 0.1, 0.3, 1.5, 3 and 10 mg/kg. The paper describes the monotherapy dose-escalation part (N of about 50 patients) of the phase I trial of ivuxolimab. Prior anti-PD-1, anti-PD-L1 or anti-CTLA-4 therapy was permitted, and checkpoint inhibitors had been received by less than 45% of dose-escalation patients. A male proportion of 82.7% and a mean age of around 60 years, ranging from about 23 to 90, were recorded for the dose-escalation cohort. Partial responses were achieved by three dose-escalation patients, of whom one had hepatocellular carcinoma and two had cutaneous melanoma. Of the 50 or so patients in dose escalation, 19 had hepatocellular carcinoma, some 15 had melanoma, 9 had renal cell carcinoma and 9 had head and neck cancer. General findings and caveats noted by the study authors: Antigen specificity was not determined for the clonally expanded peripheral T cells. In partial responders in the 0.1-3.0 mg/kg groups, normalized peripheral clonal expansion was found to be among the lowest, especially among CD8+ T cells. After ivuxolimab, more expanded clones were found on average in CD8+ T cells than in CD4+ T cells. Low levels of normalized T-cell clonal expansion were also seen in some patients who did not respond. At doses from 0.1 to 3.0 mg/kg, clonal expansion was seen in both CD4+ and CD8+ blood T cells between baseline and week 6.

The germline V gene (reference sequence) specifies MNHNY as CDR1 and SVGAGI as CDR2. Including the terminal cysteine and phenylalanine, the CDR3 comprises 14 residues. CDR3 DNA only is kept here, 42 bases in frame from base 1. V is cut back by 5 bases and J by 2 bases, with 5 bases in the junction unmatched. Genomic DNA was isolated from the sorted cells so that the TCRbeta CDR3 region could be sequenced. The immunoSEQ Assay was used to sequence the TCRbeta CDR3 regions. TCRdb limited this immuneACCESS table to in-frame rearrangements with V and J called. A share of clones is missing; checked studies link under half to unresolved V genes, and the rest is unexplained. The table for this sample lists about 20,000 clones; about 80% of them were counted only once. Around 20% of the sample is held by the ten biggest clonotypes. The trial excluded patients who had a history of autoimmune disease or who were on systemic immunosuppression. In every dose cohort, peripheral blood was drawn for TCR sequencing at baseline, cycle 4 day 1, and cycle 7 day 1. Samples came from an open-label, multicenter, first-in-human phase I dose-escalation trial of ivuxolimab. Adults with locally advanced or metastatic melanoma, renal cell, hepatocellular, or head and neck squamous cell carcinoma were enrolled in the trial. CD4+ and CD8+ T cells were sorted separately from peripheral blood before TCR sequencing.

The source material was CD4+ or CD8+ T cells sorted from blood, sampled in a trial of the OX40 agonist ivuxolimab. The sequence came from an adult with an advanced solid tumor such as melanoma, head and neck, liver or kidney cancer. The chain couples TRBV6-6 to TRBJ2-7; 8 bases in the middle match TRBD1. The sequenced DNA: TGTGCCAGCAGTGAGGGACAGGCAACCTACGAGCAGTACTTC. This encodes CASSEGQATYEQYF.